This T cell receptor beta chain emerged from a study of shared clonotypes between healthy human individuals. Study information: Three CD4 naive, three CD4 memory, two CD8 naive and one CD8 memory plate were used per donor.

The data were produced by immunoSEQ multiplex PCR, yet TCRdb's version contains in-frame clones alone and is incomplete. The table lists 2 million to 2.5 million clones, over 90% of them singletons. The sequence came from a young man in good health. Some clones in this sample may be carry-over from other donors' samples. The material sequenced was naive CD4+ T cells from PBMCs. Subset defined: CD45RA+ positively selected.

The CDR3 DNA is TGTGCCAGCTCACCGGTTGCAGGGTCCGGGGAAAAACTGTTTTTT. It specifies CASSPVAGSGEKLFF. The chain employs TRBV18 and TRBJ1-4; possibly TRBD1 for D (5 bases). Germline V gene data show CDR1 as KGHSH and CDR2 as LQKENI. This CDR3 spans 15 amino acids. Trimming stripped 3 bases from V and 8 bases from J, with 16 bases between. The full variable domain, with the rest looked up from reference TRBV18 and TRBJ1-4, is NAGVMQNPRHLVRRRGQEARLRCSPMKGHSHVYWYRQLPEEGLKFMVYLQKENIIDESGMPKERFSAEFPKEGPSILRIQQVVRGDSAAYFCASSPVAGSGEKLFFGSGTQLSVL.